Described below is a single T cell receptor (beta chain) sequence and its context. Specified treatment: 15 to 20 received Ad26.COV2.S at low or high dose, single or two shots; roughly five received placebo; per-sample allocation not given. Specimen acquisition occurred on day 63 following the initial vaccine or placebo injection. The vaccine delivered Wuhan-strain SARS-CoV-2 spike through an Ad26 vector. The CDR3 runs 15 residues. Germline values: CDR1 SGHNT, CDR2 YYREEE (reference sequence). The germline V and J ends were trimmed by 5 bases and 2 bases, with 14 bases remaining between them. This entry comes from a study of Ad26.COV2.S vaccination and SARS-CoV-2 variants. About the research overall: Doses of Ad26.COV2.S were injected into muscle once or twice, 56 days apart.

Assay: immunoSEQ multiplex PCR; the TCRdb copy retains only in-frame clones and omits some. This table has 300,000 to 450,000 clones, approximately 84% appearing once. The specimen comprised peripheral blood, sampled in a trial of Ad26.COV2.S vaccine versus placebo. This TCR was recovered from a person between 18 and 60 years old who received the Ad26.COV2.S COVID-19 vaccine or a placebo. V gene TRBV5-4 combines with J gene TRBJ2-1; D tentatively reads TRBD1 or TRBD2 (6 bases each). The CDR3 spells CASRGGVAAYNEQFF. The CDR3 nucleotides read TGTGCCAGCAGGGGGGGCGTAGCCGCCTACAATGAGCAGTTCTTC.